This TCR beta chain appears in the sequencing data of a study of T-cell memory formation after mild COVID-19. Study overall: Clusters of TCRs were largely donor specific.

TCRdb recomputed calls from the 5' RACE reads with MiXCR, one row per CDR3 protein. The repertoire includes 350,000 to 450,000 distinct CDR3 sequences, roughly a quarter of them detected once, and about 10% sits in the top ten. Study outcomes and limitations: A balance of CD4 and CD8 characterized clones contracting day 15 to 85, whereas later expanders leaned CD4+. Pre-infection memory harbored some responding clones, suggesting cross-reactive memory joined. Whether second-wave clones peaking at day 37 were SARS-CoV-2 specific went unconfirmed.

This clonotype was detected only a few times. Its antigen remains unidentified. This CDR3 contains 15 residues. V gave up 5 bases and J gave up 7 bases, with 15 bases separating them. The germline gives CDR1 SGHVS, CDR2 FNYEAQ. The receptor was isolated from an adult woman who had mild COVID-19 (a few samples of this study predate the infection). Cell type and time point are not known. The sequenced sample consisted of PBMCs or a T cell subset sorted from them (not recorded which). The rearrangement joins TRBV7-6 to TRBJ1-6, with D possibly matching TRBD1 (6 bases). The CDR3 here is CASSPSGGGNSPLHF. CDR3 coding DNA: TGTGCCAGCAGCCCTAGTGGGGGCGGCAATTCACCCCTCCACTTT.